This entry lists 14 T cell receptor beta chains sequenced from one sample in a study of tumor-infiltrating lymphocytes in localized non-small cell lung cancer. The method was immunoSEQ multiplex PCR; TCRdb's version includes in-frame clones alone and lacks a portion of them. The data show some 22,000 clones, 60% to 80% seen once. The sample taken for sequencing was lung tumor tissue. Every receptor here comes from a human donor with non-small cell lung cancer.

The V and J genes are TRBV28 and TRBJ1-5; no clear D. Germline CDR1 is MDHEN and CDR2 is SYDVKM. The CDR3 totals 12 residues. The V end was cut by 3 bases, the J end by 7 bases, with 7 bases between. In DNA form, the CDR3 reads TGTGCCAGCAGTTTGCGACGACAGCCCCAGCATTTT. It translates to CASSLRRQPQHF.

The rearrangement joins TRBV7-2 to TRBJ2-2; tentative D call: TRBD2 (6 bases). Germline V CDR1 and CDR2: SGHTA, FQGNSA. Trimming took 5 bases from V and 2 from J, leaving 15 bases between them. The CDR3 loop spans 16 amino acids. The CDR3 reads CASSPRIAVNTGELFF. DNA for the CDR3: TGTGCCAGCAGCCCGCGGATAGCGGTTAACACCGGGGAGCTGTTTTTT.

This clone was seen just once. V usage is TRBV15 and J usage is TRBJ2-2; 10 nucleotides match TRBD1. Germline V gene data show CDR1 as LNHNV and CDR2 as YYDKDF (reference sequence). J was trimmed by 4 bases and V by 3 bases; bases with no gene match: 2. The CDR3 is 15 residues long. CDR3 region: CATSSRTGGTGELFF. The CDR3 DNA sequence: TGTGCCACCAGCAGTAGGACAGGGGGCACCGGGGAGCTGTTTTTT.

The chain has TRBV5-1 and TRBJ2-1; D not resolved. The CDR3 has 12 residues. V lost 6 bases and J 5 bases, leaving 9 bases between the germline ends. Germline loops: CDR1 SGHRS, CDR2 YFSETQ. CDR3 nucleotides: TGCGCCAGCACGCGGACCAACAATGAGCAGTTCTTC. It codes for CASTRTNNEQFF.

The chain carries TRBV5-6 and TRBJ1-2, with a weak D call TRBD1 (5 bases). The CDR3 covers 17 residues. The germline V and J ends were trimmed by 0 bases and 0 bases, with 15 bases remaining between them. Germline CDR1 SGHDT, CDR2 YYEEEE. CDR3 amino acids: CASSLGQWFEANYGYTF. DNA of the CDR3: TGTGCCAGCAGCTTGGGACAGTGGTTTGAGGCTAACTATGGCTACACCTTC.

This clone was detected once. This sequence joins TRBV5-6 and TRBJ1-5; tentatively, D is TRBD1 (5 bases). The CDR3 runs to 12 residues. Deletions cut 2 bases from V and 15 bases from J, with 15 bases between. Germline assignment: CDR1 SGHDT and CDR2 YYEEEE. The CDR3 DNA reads TGTGCCAGCAGCTTAGGCGTCGGGGCGCCGCATTTT. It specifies CASSLGVGAPHF.

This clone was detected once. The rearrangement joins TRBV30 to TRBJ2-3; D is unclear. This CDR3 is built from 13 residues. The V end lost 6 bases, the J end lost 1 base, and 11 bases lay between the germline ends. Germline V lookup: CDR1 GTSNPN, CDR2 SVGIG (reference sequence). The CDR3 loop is CACAHGGTDTQYF. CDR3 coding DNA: TGTGCCTGCGCGCATGGAGGCACAGATACGCAGTATTTT.

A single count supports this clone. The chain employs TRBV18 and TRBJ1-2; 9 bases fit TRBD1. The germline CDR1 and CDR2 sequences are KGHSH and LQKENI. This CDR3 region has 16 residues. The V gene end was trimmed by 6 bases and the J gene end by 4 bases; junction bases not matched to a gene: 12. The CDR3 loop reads CASSSEQGARLYGYTF. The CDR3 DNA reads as TGTGCCAGCTCCTCAGAACAGGGGGCGCGACTCTATGGCTACACCTTC. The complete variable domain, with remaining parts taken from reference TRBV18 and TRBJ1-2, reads NAGVMQNPRHLVRRRGQEARLRCSPMKGHSHVYWYRQLPEEGLKFMVYLQKENIIDESGMPKERFSAEFPKEGPSILRIQQVVRGDSAAYFCASSSEQGARLYGYTFGSGTRLTVV.

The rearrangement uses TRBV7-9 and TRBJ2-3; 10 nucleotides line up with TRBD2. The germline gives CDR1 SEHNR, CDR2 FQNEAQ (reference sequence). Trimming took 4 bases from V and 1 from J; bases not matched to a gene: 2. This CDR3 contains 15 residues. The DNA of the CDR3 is TGTGCCAGCAGCTCCGGACTAGCGGGCACAGATACGCAGTATTTT. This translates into CASSSGLAGTDTQYF.

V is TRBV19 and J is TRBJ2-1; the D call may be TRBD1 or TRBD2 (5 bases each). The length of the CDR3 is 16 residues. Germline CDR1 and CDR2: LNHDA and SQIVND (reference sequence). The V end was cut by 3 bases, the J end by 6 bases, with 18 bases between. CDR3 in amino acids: CASSMNRGIRGNEQFF. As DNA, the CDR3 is TGTGCCAGTAGTATGAATAGGGGAATCCGGGGCAATGAGCAGTTCTTC.

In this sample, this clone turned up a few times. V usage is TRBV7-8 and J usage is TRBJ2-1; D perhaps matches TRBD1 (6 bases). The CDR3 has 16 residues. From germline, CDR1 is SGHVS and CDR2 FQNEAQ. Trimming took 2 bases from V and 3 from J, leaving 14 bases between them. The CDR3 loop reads CASSLHRVLDYNEQFF. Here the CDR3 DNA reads TGTGCCAGCAGCTTACACAGGGTGTTGGACTACAATGAGCAGTTCTTC. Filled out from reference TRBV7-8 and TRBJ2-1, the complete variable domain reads GAGVSQSPRYKVAKRGQDVALRCDPISGHVSLFWYQQALGQGPEFLTYFQNEAQLDKSGLPSDRFFAERPEGSVSTLKIQRTQQEDSAVYLCASSLHRVLDYNEQFFGPGTRLTVL.

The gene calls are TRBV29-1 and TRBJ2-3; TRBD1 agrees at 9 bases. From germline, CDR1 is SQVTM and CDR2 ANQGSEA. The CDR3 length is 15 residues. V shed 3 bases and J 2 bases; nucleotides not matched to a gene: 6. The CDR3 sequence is CSVDYRGRPTDTQYF. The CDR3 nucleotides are TGCAGCGTTGACTACAGGGGGCGCCCCACAGATACGCAGTATTTT.

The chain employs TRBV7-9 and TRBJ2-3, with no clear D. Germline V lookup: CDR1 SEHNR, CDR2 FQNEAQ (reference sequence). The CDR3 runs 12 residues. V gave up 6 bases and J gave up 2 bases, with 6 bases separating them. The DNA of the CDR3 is TGTGCCAGCAGAGATATCACAGATACGCAGTATTTT. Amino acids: CASRDITDTQYF. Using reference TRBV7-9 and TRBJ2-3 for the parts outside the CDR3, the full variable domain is DTGVSQNPRHKITKRGQNVTFRCDPISEHNRLYWYRQTLGQGPEFLTYFQNEAQLEKSRLLSDRFSAERPKGSFSTLEIQRTEQGDSAMYLCASRDITDTQYFGPGTRLTVL.

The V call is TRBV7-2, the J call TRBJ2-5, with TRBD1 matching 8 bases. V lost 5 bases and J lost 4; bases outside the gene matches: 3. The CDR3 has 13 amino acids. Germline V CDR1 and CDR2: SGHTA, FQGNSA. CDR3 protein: CASSPGQGETQYF. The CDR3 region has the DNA TGTGCCAGCAGCCCCGGACAGGGAGAGACCCAGTACTTC.